One sample yielded the 28 T cell receptor beta chains listed below, sequenced in a study of early T cells in non-severe SARS-CoV-2 infection. TCRdb passed the 5' RACE reads through MiXCR, listing each CDR3 protein once. The sample contains about 80,000 distinct CDR3 sequences, less than 15% of which appear only once. Sequencing was performed on whole blood. Receptor source: an adult who was a healthcare worker with PCR-confirmed SARS-CoV-2 infection or an uninfected control (not recorded which).

The V call is TRBV7-2, the J call TRBJ1-1; TRBD1 matches 12 bases. Germline V gene lookup returns CDR1 SGHTA and CDR2 FQGNSA. The CDR3 runs to 16 residues. After removal of 4 bases from V and 4 bases from J, the junction contained 7 bases not matched to a gene. The CDR3 region has the DNA TGTGCCAGCAGCTCTTTCGGGACAGGGGGCTCCACTGAAGCTTTCTTT. It is translated as CASSSFGTGGSTEAFF.

The rearrangement joins TRBV7-8 to TRBJ2-1; D is perhaps TRBD2 (5 bases). This CDR3 is 13 amino acids long. With 5 bases removed from V and 9 bases from J, the gap between germline ends came to 14 bases. Germline CDR1 is SGHVS and CDR2 is FQNEAQ. In DNA form, the CDR3 reads TGTGCCAGCAGCCCGCCGAGGGTCATTGAGCAGTTCTTC. This sequence encodes CASSPPRVIEQFF.

Turning to this clonotype: Mismatch with germline at one junction end may stem from a read error. The chain is built from TRBV5-1 and TRBJ2-5; 9 nucleotides align to TRBD2. The germline CDR1 and CDR2 sequences are SGHRS and YFSETQ. The length of the CDR3 is 17 residues. CDR3 in DNA: TGCGCCAGCGGCTTGACCTCACTGCGGGAGGGCGGGAAGACCCAGTACTTC. Translated: CASGLTSLREGGKTQYF.

The table lists this clonotype with a few counts. The rearrangement links TRBV19 to TRBJ1-5, with 7 bases aligning to TRBD1. The germline V gene has CDR1 LNHDA and CDR2 SQIVND (reference sequence). J lost 1 base, V lost 3 bases, and 0 bases had no gene match. The CDR3 runs 14 residues. The CDR3 region is CASSMTGSNQPQHF. For the CDR3, the DNA is TGTGCCAGTAGTATGACAGGGAGCAATCAGCCCCAGCATTTT.

This clonotype was counted between two and nine times. J is TRBJ1-1 and V is TRBV7-9; perhaps TRBD1 as D (6 bases). Germline V gives CDR1 SEHNR, CDR2 FQNEAQ (reference sequence). The CDR3 consists of 15 residues. The V gene lost 5 bases and the J gene lost 0 bases, with 13 bases spanning the gap. The CDR3 region is CASSPNRALNTEAFF. The CDR3 DNA sequence: TGTGCCAGCAGCCCGAACAGGGCGCTGAACACTGAAGCTTTCTTT.

There are a few counts of this clonotype. CDR3 sequence reads: CASSQLQGGQETQYF. CDR3 bases: TGTGCCAGCAGCCAATTACAAGGGGGACAAGAGACCCAGTACTTC. The V and J genes are TRBV14 and TRBJ2-5; maybe TRBD1 (6 bases). Trimming took off 2 bases at V and 2 bases at J, with 12 bases between the two ends. The CDR3 consists of 15 residues. Per the germline V gene, CDR1 is SGHDN and CDR2 is FVKESK.

CDR3 residues: CSGPLDEQYF. The CDR3, as DNA: TGCAGCGGACCTCTTGACGAGCAGTACTTC. The rearrangement uses TRBV29-1 and TRBJ2-7; D call uncertain. The CDR3 consists of 10 residues. Germline V gives CDR1 SQVTM, CDR2 ANQGSEA. Trimming pared 7 bases from V and 5 bases from J, leaving 9 bases between.

The chain recombines TRBV20-1 with TRBJ1-5, with unresolved D. The CDR3 consists of 12 residues. Trimming shortened V by 4 bases and J by 2 bases, and 6 bases separated the two germline ends. Germline V gene sequence: CDR1 DFQATT, CDR2 SNEGSKA (reference sequence). This chain's CDR3 is CSANKGNQPQHF. CDR3 in DNA: TGCAGTGCTAATAAAGGCAATCAGCCCCAGCATTTT.

V usage is TRBV7-6 and J usage is TRBJ2-1; no reliable D call. With 1 base removed from V and 6 bases from J, the gap between germline ends came to 16 bases. The CDR3 sequence is 16 residues long. Germline CDR1 SGHVS, CDR2 FNYEAQ. In DNA form, the CDR3 reads TGTGCCAGCAGCTTAGGGTCCGGCTCCTGGGGCAATGAGCAGTTCTTC. Translated: CASSLGSGSWGNEQFF.

This clonotype was found a few times. The J gene is TRBJ1-5, the V gene TRBV24-1; no firm D call. This CDR3 region has 16 residues. Trimming removed 4 bases from V and 1 base from J, with 13 bases in between. Germline-derived CDR1 and CDR2 are KGHDR and SFDVKD. For the CDR3, the DNA is TGTGCCACCAGTGAAGGAACGGCGGGGAGCAATCAGCCCCAGCATTTT. This sequence encodes CATSEGTAGSNQPQHF.

This clonotype was seen a handful of times. The chain combines TRBV4-1 with TRBJ2-1; D is undetermined. The germline gives CDR1 MGHRA, CDR2 YSYEKL. This CDR3 is built from 15 residues. V was pared by 4 bases and J by 0 bases, with 10 bases between. This CDR3 reads CASSLSVSSYNEQFF. In DNA, the CDR3 is TGCGCCAGCAGCCTCAGCGTGAGCTCCTACAATGAGCAGTTCTTC.

This clonotype was observed a few times. The rearrangement uses TRBV3-1 and TRBJ2-6, with a tentative D call TRBD2 (6 bases). CDR1 LGHDT and CDR2 YNNKEL come from the germline V gene (reference sequence). Trimming removed 4 bases from V and 1 base from J, with 11 bases in between. The CDR3 contains 16 residues. CDR3 coding DNA: TGTGCCAGCAGCCCCGGTGGAGGGTCTGGGGCCAACGTCCTGACTTTC. Translation gives CASSPGGGSGANVLTF.

In this sample, this clonotype turned up a few times. This chain joins TRBV29-1 and TRBJ1-1; 9 positions agree with TRBD1. CDR1 is SQVTM and CDR2 is ANQGSEA in the germline V gene. This CDR3 contains 13 residues. Trimming took 7 bases from V and 6 from J; bases not matched to a gene: 9. CDR3 nucleotide sequence: TGCAGCGCTGGGAGGGGACAGGGCTCTGAAGCTTTCTTT. Translated, it gives CSAGRGQGSEAFF.

The sample holds many counts of this clonotype. V and J are TRBV29-1 and TRBJ2-5, with D uncertain. In germline, CDR1 is SQVTM, CDR2 ANQGSEA. This CDR3 comprises 13 residues. V lost 3 bases to trimming and J lost 4 bases, with 12 bases between them. CDR3 protein: CSVDPGPPETQYF. As DNA, the CDR3 is TGCAGCGTTGATCCGGGTCCCCCAGAGACCCAGTACTTC.

The CDR3 DNA sequence: TGTGCCAGCAGCTTTCCGAACACTGAAGCTTTCTTT. Translated: CASSFPNTEAFF. V and J are TRBV5-4 and TRBJ1-1, with D uncertain. The CDR3 runs to 12 residues. Germline CDR1 is SGHNT and CDR2 is YYREEE (reference sequence). The V end was cut by 2 bases, the J end by 1 base, with 3 bases between.

This sequence joins TRBV7-2 and TRBJ2-3; D not certain. The CDR3 consists of 15 residues. From germline, CDR1 is SGHTA and CDR2 FQGNSA. Trimming removed 0 bases from V and 0 bases from J, with 7 bases in between. Here the CDR3 DNA reads TGTGCCAGCAGCTTAGCGGTCTCAAGCACAGATACGCAGTATTTT. This translates into CASSLAVSSTDTQYF.

This clonotype was detected ten times or more. The chain joins TRBV3-1 to TRBJ2-2, with D possibly matching TRBD1 (8 bases). With 4 bases removed from V and 5 bases from J, the gap between germline ends came to 17 bases. This CDR3 comprises 16 residues. Germline V gives CDR1 LGHDT, CDR2 YNNKEL (reference sequence). The CDR3 DNA reads as TGTGCCAGCAGCCGACAGGGGAGGGCAAAAACCGGGGAGCTGTTTTTT. Protein: CASSRQGRAKTGELFF.

The rearrangement joins TRBV12-3 or TRBV12-4 to TRBJ1-1; 9 bases fit TRBD1. V lost 6 bases to trimming and J lost 6 bases; unmatched junction nucleotides: 11. This CDR3 contains 15 residues. CDR3: CASSPGTGRGAEAFF. The CDR3 coding sequence is TGTGCCAGCAGCCCTGGGACAGGGCGTGGGGCTGAAGCTTTCTTT.

This chain connects TRBV18 to TRBJ1-5; D gene ambiguous. V lost 0 bases and J 3 bases, leaving 9 bases between the germline ends. This CDR3 region has 15 residues. From germline, CDR1 is KGHSH and CDR2 LQKENI. CDR3 region: CASSPPDGFNQPQHF. The CDR3 DNA reads as TGTGCCAGCTCACCACCGGACGGCTTCAATCAGCCCCAGCATTTT.

As for this clonotype: Because the CDR3 is missing its conserved closing phenylalanine or tryptophan, this is likely a read error. The rearrangement links TRBV6-4 to TRBJ2-1, with 7 bases fitting TRBD2. The CDR3 length is 14 residues. With V trimmed by 0 bases and J by 4 bases, 0 bases remained unmatched. CDR1 MRHNA and CDR2 SNTAGT come from the germline V gene. CDR3 DNA: TGTGCCAGCAGTGACTCTAGCGGGTACAATGAGCAGTTCTCC. This codes for CASSDSSGYNEQFS.

There are many counts of this clonotype. This chain connects TRBV7-2 to TRBJ2-3; D is undetermined. The germline CDR1 and CDR2 sequences are SGHTA and FQGNSA. The CDR3 is made up of 15 amino acids. The germline V and J ends were trimmed by 2 bases and 5 bases, with 14 bases remaining between them. CDR3 protein: CASSLHVSGRDTQYF. The CDR3 DNA reads TGTGCCAGCAGCTTACATGTGAGTGGCAGAGATACGCAGTATTTT.

Remarks on this clonotype: A single base separates this from a much larger clone, so it may be a read error. CDR3 residues: CASSPQTSETDTQYF. CDR3 bases: TGTGCCAGTAGTCCTCAGACTAGCGAGACAGATACGCAGTATTTT. This chain connects TRBV19 to TRBJ2-3; 8 nucleotides align to TRBD2. CDR3 length: 15 amino acids. Germline V gene sequence: CDR1 LNHDA, CDR2 SQIVND (reference sequence). Losses at the gene ends were 5 bases for V and 3 bases for J; bases not matched to a gene: 7.

This clonotype was observed a handful of times. DNA for the CDR3: TGTGCCAGCAGCGTGGACACCGGGGAGCTGTTTTTT. Amino acids: CASSVDTGELFF. This chain connects TRBV9 to TRBJ2-2; no definite D call. Trimming left V 2 bases short and J 3 bases short, with 2 bases between. Germline V CDR1 and CDR2: SGDLS, YYNGEE. This CDR3 is built from 12 residues.

Many counts were recorded for this clonotype. This chain links TRBV24-1 with TRBJ2-1, with D possibly being TRBD2 (6 bases). Trimming left V 1 base short and J 0 bases short, with 12 bases between. CDR1 and CDR2 (germline): KGHDR, SFDVKD. This CDR3 contains 17 residues. The CDR3 DNA reads as TGTGCCACCAGTGATTTACCTGGGACTGTCTCCTACAATGAGCAGTTCTTC. Protein: CATSDLPGTVSYNEQFF.

The V and J genes are TRBV11-1 and TRBJ1-1; D gene ambiguous. The V gene's germline CDR1 is SGHAT and CDR2 FQDESV (reference sequence). This CDR3 spans 10 amino acids. With 5 bases removed from V and 7 bases from J, the gap between germline ends came to 5 bases. This CDR3 reads CASSAVEAFF. CDR3 DNA sequence: TGTGCCAGCAGCGCAGTTGAAGCTTTCTTT.

This clonotype was seen a few times. The CDR3 loop reads CASSPISRDSVDPEAFF. CDR3 sequence (DNA): TGTGCCAGCAGCCCAATTTCCCGGGACAGCGTCGACCCTGAAGCTTTCTTT. J is TRBJ1-1 and V is TRBV28; TRBD1 matches 7 bases. Germline CDR1 reads MDHEN; CDR2 reads SYDVKM. CDR3 length equals 17 residues. V shed 6 bases and J 6 bases; nucleotides not matched to a gene: 19.

This clonotype was detected ten times or more. CDR3 in amino acids: CASSPQTGARTDTQYF. Written as DNA, the CDR3 is TGTGCCAGCAGCCCTCAGACAGGCGCCCGCACAGATACGCAGTATTTT. The chain combines TRBV11-2 with TRBJ2-3, with D perhaps TRBD1 (6 bases). This CDR3 contains 16 residues. The V end lost 5 bases, the J end lost 1 base, and 16 bases lay between the germline ends. The V gene's germline CDR1 is SGHAT and CDR2 FQNNGV.

This clonotype was detected only a few times. This chain connects TRBV11-2 to TRBJ2-1; 8 nucleotides line up with TRBD2. The CDR3 has 16 residues. Germline CDR1 and CDR2: SGHAT and FQNNGV. V lost 1 base to trimming and J lost 2 bases; unmatched junction nucleotides: 4. The CDR3 spells CASSLGFSGTYNEQFF. The CDR3 DNA follows: TGTGCCAGCAGCTTAGGCTTTAGCGGGACCTACAATGAGCAGTTCTTC.